Listed below are T cell receptor beta chains from one sample, sequenced in a study of cytomegalovirus exposure and HLA in healthy donors. The data were produced by immunoSEQ multiplex PCR, yet TCRdb's version contains in-frame clones alone and is incomplete. The sample has 160,000 or so clones, roughly 85% seen once. The specimen was PBMCs. These receptors all stem from a man between 18 and 35 years old in good health and CMV-seropositive. Both conserved end residues are part of each CDR3. A D gene is named only where the DNA matches it firmly. Expanded clones get a size class; other rows say once, few or many, or leave the size out.

NA NA TRBJ2-7 TRBV30 TGTGCCTGGAGTCCGAGCTCCTACGAGCAGTACTTC CAWSPSSYEQYF
NA NA TRBJ2-3 TRBV15 TGTGCCACCAGCCCCCACACAGATACGCAGTATTTT CATSPHTDTQYF
NA NA TRBJ1-2 TRBV4-2 TGTGCCAGCAGCCAATTTATCTACGGCCCAGGTGGCTATACCTTC CASSQFIYGPGGYTF
NA NA TRBJ1-1 TRBV11-2 TGTGCCAGCAGCTTTGGGGCAGACACTGAAGCTTTCTTT CASSFGADTEAFF
NA TRBD1 TRBJ1-5 TRBV19 TGTGCCAGTAGACCTACAGGGGCGAATCAGCCCCAGCATTTT CASRPTGANQPQHF
NA NA TRBJ2-1 TRBV19 TGTGCCAGTAGGACTATGGGGGCGCAACCCGAGCAGTTCTTC CASRTMGAQPEQFF
few NA TRBJ2-6 TRBV7-9 TGTGCCAGCAGCTTAGTTAAGCTGTATGGGGCCAACGTCCTGACTTTC CASSLVKLYGANVLTF
few NA TRBJ1-4 TRBV18 TGTGCCCGCCCGGGAGCGACTAATGAAAAACTGTTTTTT CARPGATNEKLFF
NA TRBD1 TRBJ1-4 TRBV6-1 TGTGCCAGCAGTGAATACAGGGGAGTCGGTGAAAAACTGTTTTTT CASSEYRGVGEKLFF
NA TRBD1 TRBJ2-7 TRBV7-9 TGTGCCAGCAGCGCCGGACAGGGTTTAGACGAGCAGTACTTC CASSAGQGLDEQYF
NA NA TRBJ2-5 TRBV7-9 TGTGCCAGCAGCTTACGCGGGGTGGAAGAGACCCAGTACTTC CASSLRGVEETQYF
NA NA TRBJ1-5 TRBV6-1 TGTGCCAGCAGTGAAATTCTGTATCAGCCCCAGCATTTT CASSEILYQPQHF
NA TRBD1 TRBJ2-5 TRBV13 TGTGCCAGCAGCTCGGGACAGCCCCAAGAGACCCAGTACTTC CASSSGQPQETQYF
NA NA TRBJ1-5 TRBV15 TGTGCCACCAGGCTTTCGAACAGCCCGAATCAGCCCCAGCATTTT CATRLSNSPNQPQHF
NA TRBD1 TRBJ2-1 TRBV6-1 TGTGCCAGCAGTGATGGGACAGGGGTTGCGGGGCAGTTCTTC CASSDGTGVAGQFF
NA NA TRBJ2-7 TRBV28 TGTGCCAGCAGTCGCTCAGGGCCAGTCTACGAGCAGTACTTC CASSRSGPVYEQYF
NA NA TRBJ2-1 TRBV4-2 TGTGCCAGCAGCCAAGATCCGGGAGTATTCCGTTCCTACAATGAGCAGTTCTTC CASSQDPGVFRSYNEQFF
NA NA TRBJ2-2 TRBV7-9 TGTGCCAGCAGCTTAAACGGAGCACACACCGGGGAGCTGTTTTTT CASSLNGAHTGELFF
NA TRBD1 TRBJ1-5 TRBV5-4 TGTGCCAGCAGTCCCGGGACAGGGGATAATCAGCCCCAGCATTTT CASSPGTGDNQPQHF
NA NA TRBJ2-5 TRBV13 TGTGCCAGCAGCTTAGGGAGTAAAGAGACCCAGTACTTC CASSLGSKETQYF
NA NA TRBJ2-1 TRBV5-1 TGCGCCAGCAGCTTGGGGAGACGGAACAATGAGCAGTTCTTC CASSLGRRNNEQFF
NA TRBD1 TRBJ1-1 TRBV19 TGTGCCAGTAGTATCACAGGGGGCGGCACTGAAGCTTTCTTT CASSITGGGTEAFF
NA NA TRBJ2-7 TRBV2 TGTGCCAGCAGGTCCTCGGGAATCTCCTACGAGCAGTACTTC CASRSSGISYEQYF
NA NA TRBJ1-5 TRBV5-8 TGTGCCAGCAGCTTGGTGGTGCGGTATGATTCCAATCAGCCCCAGCATTTT CASSLVVRYDSNQPQHF
NA TRBD1 TRBJ2-6 TRBV19 TGTGCCAGTAGTATCTCCGGGACAGGGTTCAGCTCTGGGGCCAACGTCCTGACTTTC CASSISGTGFSSGANVLTF
few TRBD1 TRBJ1-3 TRBV27 TGTGCCAGCAGCCTCGGGACAGGTGGAAACACCATATATTTT CASSLGTGGNTIYF